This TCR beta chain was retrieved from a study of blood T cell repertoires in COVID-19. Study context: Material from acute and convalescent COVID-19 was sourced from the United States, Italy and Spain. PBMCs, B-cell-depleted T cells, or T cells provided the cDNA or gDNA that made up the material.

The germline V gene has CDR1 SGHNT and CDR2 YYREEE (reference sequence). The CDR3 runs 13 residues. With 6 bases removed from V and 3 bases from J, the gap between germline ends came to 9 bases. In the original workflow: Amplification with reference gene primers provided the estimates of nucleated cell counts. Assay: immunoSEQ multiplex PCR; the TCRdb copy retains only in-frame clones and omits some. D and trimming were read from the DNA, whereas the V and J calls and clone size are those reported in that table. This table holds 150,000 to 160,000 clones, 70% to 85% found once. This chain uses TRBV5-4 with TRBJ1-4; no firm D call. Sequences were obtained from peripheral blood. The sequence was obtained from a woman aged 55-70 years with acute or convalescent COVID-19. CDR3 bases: TGTGCCAGCAAACCAGCGGCTAATGAAAAACTGTTTTTT. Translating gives CASKPAANEKLFF.